These 20 T cell receptor beta chains were all obtained from the same sample, sequenced in a study of beta chain features in type 1 diabetes. TCRB transcripts that were expressed got sequenced, as all of the isolated RNA had been reverse transcribed. Generated by immunoSEQ multiplex PCR, the TCRdb table keeps only in-frame clones and is missing some. Counted here are fewer than 650,000 clones, 15% to 19% occurring once; the ten biggest clones make up around 0.1%. The sequenced material came from naive CD4+ T cells from blood. The receptors derive from a man between 18 and 29 years old in good health.

This clone occurred a few times. The chain has TRBV27 and TRBJ2-5, with 10 bases lining up with TRBD2. Unmatched junction bases numbered 3, after V lost 2 bases and J lost 0 bases. This CDR3 comprises 16 residues. Germline V gene sequence: CDR1 MNHEY, CDR2 SMNVEV (reference sequence). This CDR3 is CASSLRSGRDQETQYF. CDR3 in DNA: TGTGCCAGCAGTTTACGGAGCGGGAGGGACCAAGAGACCCAGTACTTC.

Concerning this clone itself: The sample carries other DNA sequences with the same CDR3. This chain connects TRBV7-2 to TRBJ2-7; D ambiguous. CDR1 and CDR2 from the germline V gene are SGHTA and FQGNSA. This CDR3 is 12 amino acids long. Trimming pared 1 base from V and 4 bases from J, leaving 5 bases between. The CDR3 DNA follows: TGTGCCAGCAGCTTAGTTGGGTACGAGCAGTACTTC. Protein sequence: CASSLVGYEQYF.

About this clone: Other DNA variants within this sample encode the same CDR3. V and J are TRBV6-5 and TRBJ2-5; D gene unclear. Germline V gene lookup returns CDR1 MNHEY and CDR2 SVGAGI. The V end lost 2 bases, the J end lost 5 bases, and 9 bases lay between the germline ends. The CDR3 contains 13 residues. The CDR3 protein is CASSYRVQETQYF. CDR3 nucleotide sequence: TGTGCCAGCAGTTACCGAGTGCAGGAGACCCAGTACTTC.

In this sample, this clone turned up a few times. The chain combines TRBV27 with TRBJ2-5; 10 bases line up with TRBD2. The CDR3 totals 16 residues. Germline assignment: CDR1 MNHEY and CDR2 SMNVEV (reference sequence). V lost 3 bases to trimming and J lost 6 bases; unmatched junction nucleotides: 10. In DNA, the CDR3 is TGTGCCAGCAGTTTCGGAGCTAGCGGGGGAGGGAAGACCCAGTACTTC. Translating gives CASSFGASGGGKTQYF.

The V and J genes are TRBV4-3 and TRBJ1-2; no clear D gene. Germline loops: CDR1 LGHNA, CDR2 YSLEER. This CDR3 contains 14 residues. V lost 0 bases and J lost 1, with 6 bases in between. CDR3 bases: TGCGCCAGCAGCCAAGATGGGGATAACTATGGCTACACCTTC. It codes for CASSQDGDNYGYTF.

This clone has only a few counts. CDR3: CSGGQTANSEQFF. The CDR3, as DNA: TGCAGCGGGGGACAGACCGCGAACAGTGAGCAGTTCTTC. The chain is built from TRBV29-1 and TRBJ2-1, with TRBD1 matching 7 bases. Germline CDR1 and CDR2: SQVTM and ANQGSEA. The trim removed 7 bases at V and 9 bases at J, leaving 12 bases unmatched. This CDR3 comprises 13 residues.

V is TRBV18 and J is TRBJ1-2, with 9 bases identical to TRBD1. Germline CDR1 reads KGHSH; CDR2 reads LQKENI. V trimming: 2 bases; J trimming: 4 bases; junction bases outside the gene matches: 8. There are 16 residues in the CDR3. The CDR3 sequence: CASSPEGTGNFYGYTF. The CDR3, as DNA: TGTGCCAGCTCACCAGAAGGGACAGGGAATTTCTATGGCTACACCTTC.

The V gene is TRBV28, the J gene TRBJ1-1; perhaps TRBD1 as D (6 bases). Germline-derived CDR1 and CDR2 are MDHEN and SYDVKM. The CDR3 covers 13 residues. V lost 8 bases and J 7 bases, leaving 17 bases between the germline ends. CDR3 DNA sequence: TGTGCCAGCGTGCCGGGACAACGAAGTGAAGCTTTCTTT. Protein product: CASVPGQRSEAFF.

J is TRBJ1-1 and V is TRBV7-2; 9 bases are a match to TRBD1. This CDR3 comprises 17 residues. Germline V CDR1 and CDR2: SGHTA, FQGNSA. V shed 5 bases and J 7 bases; nucleotides not matched to a gene: 17. CDR3 DNA: TGTGCCAGCAGCCCAAATGCCCCGGGACAGGGAGCTTTTGAAGCTTTCTTT. It translates to CASSPNAPGQGAFEAFF.

The rearrangement uses TRBV7-3 and TRBJ2-1; TRBD2 agrees at 11 bases. The CDR3 is 18 residues long. Trimming took 0 bases from V and 5 from J; bases not matched to a gene: 9. Germline V gives CDR1 SGHTA, CDR2 FQGTGA. CDR3 coding DNA: TGTGCCAGCAGCTTAACGTTTACTAGCGGGAGTAGGAACAATGAGCAGTTCTTC. As protein: CASSLTFTSGSRNNEQFF.

This clone was seen more than once but under ten times. An end of the junction does not agree with germline; a read error may underlie this. V is TRBV27 and J is TRBJ2-3, with 13 bases aligning to TRBD2. The germline V gene encodes CDR1 MNHEY and CDR2 SMNVEV (reference sequence). The CDR3 has 14 residues. In nucleotides, the CDR3 is TGTGCCAGCAGGGCCCGGACTAGCGGGGGCCTGGCGGATTTT. Its translation is CASRARTSGGLADF.

J is TRBJ2-7 and V is TRBV27; 13 positions agree with TRBD2. The germline V gene has CDR1 MNHEY and CDR2 SMNVEV (reference sequence). J gave up 0 bases and V 5 bases, and 10 bases lay outside the gene matches. This CDR3 has 18 residues. The CDR3 sequence: CASSSWATSGRNSYEQYF. The CDR3 DNA reads TGTGCCAGCAGTAGTTGGGCGACTAGCGGGAGGAACTCCTACGAGCAGTACTTC.

The chain joins TRBV7-9 to TRBJ2-1, with D perhaps matching TRBD1 (5 bases). The CDR3 loop spans 16 amino acids. V shed 2 bases and J shed 0 bases, with 11 bases lying between them. Germline V CDR1 and CDR2: SEHNR, FQNEAQ (reference sequence). CDR3 sequence reads: CASSLRQQISYNEQFF. CDR3 sequence (DNA): TGTGCCAGCAGCTTACGACAGCAGATCTCCTACAATGAGCAGTTCTTC.

This clone was detected only a few times. J is TRBJ2-5 and V is TRBV6-6, with 7 nucleotides matching TRBD1. The CDR3 is 15 amino acids. The J segment lost 2 bases and the V segment lost 2 bases, leaving 5 bases of the junction unmatched. Looked up from germline, CDR1 is MNHNY and CDR2 is SVGAGI (reference sequence). The CDR3 DNA is TGTGCCAGCAGTTACAGGGGGCATCGTCAAGAGACCCAGTACTTC. Protein: CASSYRGHRQETQYF.

The chain joins TRBV11-2 to TRBJ2-5; 13 bases fit TRBD2. The CDR3 contains 16 residues. Unmatched junction bases numbered 2, after V lost 2 bases and J lost 2 bases. The germline gives CDR1 SGHAT, CDR2 FQNNGV. CDR3 sequence: CASSLLGLAGQETQYF. The CDR3 DNA is TGTGCCAGCAGCTTACTGGGACTAGCGGGGCAAGAGACCCAGTACTTC.

The chain couples TRBV30 to TRBJ1-1; TRBD1 matches at 9 bases. The CDR3 spans 13 residues. Germline loops: CDR1 GTSNPN, CDR2 SVGIG (reference sequence). V lost 3 bases, J lost 6 bases, and 5 bases stayed unmatched. The CDR3 loop reads CAWRVQGAPEAFF. The DNA for the CDR3 is TGTGCCTGGAGAGTACAGGGGGCACCTGAAGCTTTCTTT.

This clone was recorded a few times. The chain joins TRBV4-2 to TRBJ1-2, with 7 bases that match TRBD1. The CDR3 consists of 15 residues. The trim removed 3 bases at V and 7 bases at J, leaving 11 bases unmatched. Germline V lookup: CDR1 LGHNA, CDR2 YNFKEQ. The CDR3 spells CASSQGGAGGFGYTF. CDR3 DNA sequence: TGTGCCAGCAGCCAGGGAGGGGCAGGGGGATTTGGCTACACCTTC.

The gene calls are TRBV5-4 and TRBJ2-1; D not resolved. Trimming pared 0 bases from V and 6 bases from J, leaving 13 bases between. Germline values: CDR1 SGHNT, CDR2 YYREEE (reference sequence). The CDR3 contains 15 residues. CDR3 amino acids: CASSLAGATSNEQFF. The DNA for the CDR3 is TGTGCCAGCAGCTTGGCCGGTGCCACGTCCAATGAGCAGTTCTTC.

The chain uses TRBV18 and TRBJ2-7; TRBD2 agrees at 11 bases. CDR1 and CDR2 from the germline V gene are KGHSH and LQKENI. This CDR3 region has 15 residues. The V segment lost 5 bases and the J segment 0 bases; nucleotides outside the gene matches: 3. In DNA form, the CDR3 reads TGTGCCAGCTCATCCACTAGCGGGAGCTCCTACGAGCAGTACTTC. Translating gives CASSSTSGSSYEQYF.

This clone has a handful of counts. The V gene is TRBV4-1, the J gene TRBJ2-3; 10 nucleotides align to TRBD2. The J segment lost 2 bases and the V segment lost 4 bases, leaving 9 bases of the junction unmatched. Germline CDR1 MGHRA, CDR2 YSYEKL. CDR3 length: 17 residues. The CDR3 loop reads CASSPRYSGGPTDTQYF. The CDR3 DNA reads as TGCGCCAGCAGCCCTCGCTATAGCGGGGGGCCCACAGATACGCAGTATTTT.